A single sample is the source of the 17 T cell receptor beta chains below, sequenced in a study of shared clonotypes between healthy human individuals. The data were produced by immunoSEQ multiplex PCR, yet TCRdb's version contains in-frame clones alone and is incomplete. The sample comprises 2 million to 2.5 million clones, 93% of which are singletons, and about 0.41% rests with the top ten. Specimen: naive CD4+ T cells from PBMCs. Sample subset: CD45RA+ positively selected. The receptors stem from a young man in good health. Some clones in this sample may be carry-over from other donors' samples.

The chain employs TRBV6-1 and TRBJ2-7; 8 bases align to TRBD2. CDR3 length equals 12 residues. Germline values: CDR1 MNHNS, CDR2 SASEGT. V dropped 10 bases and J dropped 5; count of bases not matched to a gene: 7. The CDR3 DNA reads TGTGCCACCAGGACTAGCCCCCACGAGCAGTACTTC. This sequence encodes CATRTSPHEQYF.

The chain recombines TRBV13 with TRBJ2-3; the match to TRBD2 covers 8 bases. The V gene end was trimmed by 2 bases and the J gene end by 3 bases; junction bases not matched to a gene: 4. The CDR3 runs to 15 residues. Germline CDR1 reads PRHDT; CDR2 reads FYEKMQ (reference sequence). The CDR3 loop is CASSLRGGRTDTQYF. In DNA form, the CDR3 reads TGTGCCAGCAGCTTACGGGGCGGGAGGACAGATACGCAGTATTTT.

The CDR3 DNA follows: TGTGCCAGCAGCTTAGCGCTAAACAGGGTCACAGATACGCAGTATTTT. This gives the protein CASSLALNRVTDTQYF. This chain connects TRBV7-9 to TRBJ2-3, with a weak D call TRBD1 (6 bases). V lost 0 bases and J 2 bases, leaving 12 bases between the germline ends. Germline lookup yields CDR1 SEHNR and CDR2 FQNEAQ (reference sequence). This CDR3 region has 16 residues. Full variable domain (outside the CDR3, taken from reference TRBV7-9 and TRBJ2-3): DTGVSQNPRHKITKRGQNVTFRCDPISEHNRLYWYRQTLGQGPEFLTYFQNEAQLEKSRLLSDRFSAERPKGSFSTLEIQRTEQGDSAMYLCASSLALNRVTDTQYFGPGTRLTVL.

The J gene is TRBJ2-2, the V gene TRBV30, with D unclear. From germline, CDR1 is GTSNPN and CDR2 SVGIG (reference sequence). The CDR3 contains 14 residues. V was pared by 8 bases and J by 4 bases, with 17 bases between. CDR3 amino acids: CAGRGALFTGELFF. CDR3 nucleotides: TGTGCCGGACGAGGAGCTCTTTTCACCGGGGAGCTGTTTTTT. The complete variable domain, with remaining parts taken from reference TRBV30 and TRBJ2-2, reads SQTIHQWPATLVQPVGSPLSLECTVEGTSNPNLYWYRQAAGRGLQLLFYSVGIGQISSEVPQNLSASRPQDRQFILSSKKLLLSDSGFYLCAGRGALFTGELFFGEGSRLTVL.

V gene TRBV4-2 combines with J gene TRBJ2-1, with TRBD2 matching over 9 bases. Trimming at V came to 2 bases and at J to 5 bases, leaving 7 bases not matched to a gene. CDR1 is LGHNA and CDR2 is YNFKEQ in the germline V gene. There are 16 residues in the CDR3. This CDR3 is CASSQPLAGSNNEQFF. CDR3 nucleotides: TGTGCCAGCAGCCAACCCCTAGCGGGGTCTAACAATGAGCAGTTCTTC.

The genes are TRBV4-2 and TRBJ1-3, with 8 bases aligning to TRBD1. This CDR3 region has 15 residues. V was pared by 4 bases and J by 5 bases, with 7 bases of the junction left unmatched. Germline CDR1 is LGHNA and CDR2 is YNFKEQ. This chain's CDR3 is CASSPGQGGRNTIYF. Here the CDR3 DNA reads TGTGCCAGCAGCCCCGGACAGGGCGGTCGAAACACCATATATTTT.

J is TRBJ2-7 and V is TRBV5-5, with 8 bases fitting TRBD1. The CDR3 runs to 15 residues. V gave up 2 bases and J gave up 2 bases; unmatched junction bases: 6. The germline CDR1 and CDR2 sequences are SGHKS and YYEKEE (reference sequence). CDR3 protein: CASSFMTGAAYEQYF. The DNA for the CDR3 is TGTGCCAGCAGCTTTATGACAGGGGCTGCCTACGAGCAGTACTTC. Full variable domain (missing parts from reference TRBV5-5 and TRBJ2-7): DAGVTQSPTHLIKTRGQQVTLRCSPISGHKSVSWYQQVLGQGPQFIFQYYEKEERGRGNFPDRFSARQFPNYSSELNVNALLLGDSALYLCASSFMTGAAYEQYFGPGTRLTVT.

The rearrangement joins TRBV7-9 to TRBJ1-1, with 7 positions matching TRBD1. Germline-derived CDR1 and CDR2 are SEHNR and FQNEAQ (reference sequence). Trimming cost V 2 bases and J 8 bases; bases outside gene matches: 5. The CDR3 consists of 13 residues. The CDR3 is CASSLPRGGEAFF. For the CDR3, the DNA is TGTGCCAGCAGCTTACCCAGGGGGGGCGAAGCTTTCTTT.

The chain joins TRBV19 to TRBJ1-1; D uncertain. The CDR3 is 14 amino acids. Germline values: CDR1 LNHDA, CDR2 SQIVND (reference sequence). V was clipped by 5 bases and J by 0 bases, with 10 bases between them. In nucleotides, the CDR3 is TGTGCCAGTAGTCTCGGGCCGATGAACACTGAAGCTTTCTTT. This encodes CASSLGPMNTEAFF.

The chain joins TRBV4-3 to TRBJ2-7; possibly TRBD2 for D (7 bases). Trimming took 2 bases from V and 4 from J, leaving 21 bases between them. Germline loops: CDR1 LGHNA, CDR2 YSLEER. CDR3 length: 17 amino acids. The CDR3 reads CASSQRGGGNSLYEQYF. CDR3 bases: TGCGCCAGCAGCCAAAGGGGGGGCGGGAACTCACTATACGAGCAGTACTTC.

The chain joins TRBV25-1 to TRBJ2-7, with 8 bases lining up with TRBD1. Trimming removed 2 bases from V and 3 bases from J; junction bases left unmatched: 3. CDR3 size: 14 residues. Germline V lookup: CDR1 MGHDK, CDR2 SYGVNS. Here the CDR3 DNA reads TGTGCCAGCAGTGAAGGGACAGGAGTCTACGAGCAGTACTTC. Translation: CASSEGTGVYEQYF.

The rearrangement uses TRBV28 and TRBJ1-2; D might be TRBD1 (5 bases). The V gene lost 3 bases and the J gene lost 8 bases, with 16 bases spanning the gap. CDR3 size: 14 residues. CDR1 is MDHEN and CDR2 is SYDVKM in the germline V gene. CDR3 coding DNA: TGTGCCAGCAGTTTGGTGTGGCAGGGAGTCGGCTACACCTTC. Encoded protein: CASSLVWQGVGYTF.

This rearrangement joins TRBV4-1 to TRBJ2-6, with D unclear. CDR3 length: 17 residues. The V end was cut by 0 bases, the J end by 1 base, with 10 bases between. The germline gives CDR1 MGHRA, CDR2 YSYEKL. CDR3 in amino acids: CASSQDMSASGANVLTF. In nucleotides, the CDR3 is TGCGCCAGCAGCCAAGATATGTCAGCGTCTGGGGCCAACGTCCTGACTTTC.

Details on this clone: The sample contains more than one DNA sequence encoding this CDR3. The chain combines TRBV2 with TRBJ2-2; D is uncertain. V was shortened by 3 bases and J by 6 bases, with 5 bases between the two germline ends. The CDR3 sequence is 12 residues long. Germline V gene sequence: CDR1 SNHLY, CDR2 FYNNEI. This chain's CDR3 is CASSEEAGELFF. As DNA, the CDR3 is TGTGCCAGCAGTGAGGAAGCCGGGGAGCTGTTTTTT.

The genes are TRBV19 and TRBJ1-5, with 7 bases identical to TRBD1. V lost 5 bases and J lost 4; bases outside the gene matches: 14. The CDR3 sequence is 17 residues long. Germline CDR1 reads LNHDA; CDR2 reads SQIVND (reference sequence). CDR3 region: CASSDSTGRMGNQPQHF. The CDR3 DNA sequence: TGTGCCAGTAGTGATTCGACAGGGAGGATGGGTAATCAGCCCCAGCATTTT.

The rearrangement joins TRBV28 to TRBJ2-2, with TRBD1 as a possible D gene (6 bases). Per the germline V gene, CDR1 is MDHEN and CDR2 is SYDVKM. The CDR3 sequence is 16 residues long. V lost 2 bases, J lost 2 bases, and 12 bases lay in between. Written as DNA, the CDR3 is TGTGCCAGCAGTTTACAGGGGACCCTTAACACCGGGGAGCTGTTTTTT. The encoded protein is CASSLQGTLNTGELFF.

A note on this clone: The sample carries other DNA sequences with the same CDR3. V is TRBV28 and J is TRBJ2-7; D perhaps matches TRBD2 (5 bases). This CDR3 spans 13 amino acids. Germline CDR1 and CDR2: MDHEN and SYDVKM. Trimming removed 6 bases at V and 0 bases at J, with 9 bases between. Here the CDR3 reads CASSLGSSYEQYF. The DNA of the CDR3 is TGTGCCAGCAGCCTGGGGAGCTCCTACGAGCAGTACTTC.